What follows are 27 T cell receptor beta chains derived from one specimen sequenced in a study of cytomegalovirus exposure and HLA in healthy donors. PCR amplification relied on 60 Vbeta primers (plus 13 Jbeta primers). Libraries were prepared by immunoSEQ multiplex PCR; TCRdb keeps only in-frame clonotypes and omits some of them. The data hold under 200,000 clones, with about 75% observed a single time. The sample was PBMCs. The receptors shown here come from a woman aged 40 to 55 in good health and CMV-seropositive.

The CDR3 sequence: CASSLLAGGNNEQFF. The CDR3 bases are TGCGCCAGCAGCCTACTAGCGGGAGGGAACAATGAGCAGTTCTTC. J is TRBJ2-1 and V is TRBV5-1, with 13 positions matching TRBD2. J was trimmed by 5 bases and V by 4 bases; bases with no gene match: 3. In germline, CDR1 is SGHRS, CDR2 YFSETQ. This CDR3 spans 15 amino acids.

The chain links TRBV5-1 to TRBJ2-5; tentatively, D is TRBD1 (6 bases). The germline V gene encodes CDR1 SGHRS and CDR2 YFSETQ. The CDR3 runs to 16 residues. V was pared by 4 bases and J by 0 bases, with 16 bases between. The CDR3 protein is CASSLDMGAYQETQYF. DNA of the CDR3: TGCGCCAGCAGCCTAGATATGGGGGCCTACCAAGAGACCCAGTACTTC.

The V call is TRBV6-5, the J call TRBJ2-5, with 11 bases that match TRBD1. Germline V gene sequence: CDR1 MNHEY, CDR2 SVGAGI. V was pared by 0 bases and J by 3 bases, with 3 bases of the junction left unmatched. CDR3 length: 16 amino acids. CDR3 loop: CASSYSGTGGEETQYF. CDR3 DNA: TGTGCCAGCAGTTACTCGGGGACAGGGGGAGAAGAGACCCAGTACTTC.

The chain links TRBV7-9 to TRBJ2-5, with a weak D call TRBD1 (5 bases). Germline CDR1 is SEHNR and CDR2 is FQNEAQ (reference sequence). The CDR3 is 16 residues long. Trimming cost V 3 bases and J 5 bases, with 19 bases left between them. The CDR3 DNA reads TGTGCCAGCAGCTTTGGGGTCAGGGCCTTGGTTGAGACCCAGTACTTC. This sequence encodes CASSFGVRALVETQYF. Together with reference TRBV7-9 and TRBJ2-5, the CDR3 gives the full variable domain: DTGVSQNPRHKITKRGQNVTFRCDPISEHNRLYWYRQTLGQGPEFLTYFQNEAQLEKSRLLSDRFSAERPKGSFSTLEIQRTEQGDSAMYLCASSFGVRALVETQYFGPGTRLLVL.

This clone occurred a few times. The chain joins TRBV7-6 to TRBJ2-7; TRBD1 is a possible D gene (6 bases). Germline assignment: CDR1 SGHVS and CDR2 FNYEAQ. Trimming removed 0 bases at V and 3 bases at J, with 6 bases between. This CDR3 contains 13 residues. This chain's CDR3 is CASSLADSYEQYF. The CDR3 region has the DNA TGTGCCAGCAGCTTAGCGGACAGCTACGAGCAGTACTTC.

CDR3 in DNA: TGTGCCAGCAGCTCGGAGGCCTTATTAGATACGCAGTATTTT. Protein: CASSSEALLDTQYF. The V gene is TRBV5-6, the J gene TRBJ2-3; possible D gene TRBD2, 5 bases. This CDR3 region has 14 residues. The germline gives CDR1 SGHDT, CDR2 YYEEEE. V was clipped by 3 bases and J by 5 bases, with 13 bases between them.

V usage is TRBV27 and J usage is TRBJ2-5; TRBD1 agrees at 8 bases. The J segment lost 11 bases and the V segment lost 3 bases, leaving 11 bases of the junction unmatched. CDR1 is MNHEY and CDR2 is SMNVEV in the germline V gene (reference sequence). The CDR3 spans 14 residues. Here the CDR3 reads CASSLNRGEGEQYF. In nucleotides, the CDR3 is TGTGCCAGCAGTTTGAACAGGGGGGAAGGAGAGCAGTACTTC.

J is TRBJ2-1 and V is TRBV18, with D maybe TRBD1 (5 bases). Trimming cost V 2 bases and J 2 bases, with 7 bases left between them. CDR1 and CDR2 (germline): KGHSH, LQKENI. There are 14 residues in the CDR3. The CDR3 region has the DNA TGTGCCAGCTCACCAGCACAGGCCTACAATGAGCAGTTCTTC. This translates into CASSPAQAYNEQFF.

The genes are TRBV7-9 and TRBJ1-4, with 8 positions matching TRBD1. This CDR3 is 15 amino acids long. V lost 5 bases, J lost 7 bases, and 9 bases stayed unmatched. Germline CDR1 reads SEHNR; CDR2 reads FQNEAQ (reference sequence). The CDR3 DNA is TGTGCCAGCAGCCCGCAGGGGGCGCTAGGTGAAAAACTGTTTTTT. Translation: CASSPQGALGEKLFF.

This rearrangement joins TRBV11-1 to TRBJ2-3; D may be TRBD2 (5 bases). The CDR3 covers 15 residues. The germline gives CDR1 SGHAT, CDR2 FQDESV (reference sequence). Trimming pared 2 bases from V and 5 bases from J, leaving 14 bases between. CDR3 in amino acids: CASSLTRAAIDTQYF. CDR3 DNA sequence: TGTGCCAGCAGCTTAACGCGGGCGGCTATAGATACGCAGTATTTT.

This rearrangement joins TRBV19 to TRBJ2-7; no clear D. Germline CDR1 is LNHDA and CDR2 is SQIVND (reference sequence). V lost 5 bases and J 3 bases, leaving 11 bases between the germline ends. This CDR3 contains 13 residues. CDR3 nucleotides: TGTGCCAGTAGTTTACTCCCGGGCTACGAGCAGTACTTC. Protein product: CASSLLPGYEQYF.

The CDR3 is CASSPRRDTDSYGYTF. CDR3 DNA: TGTGCCAGCTCACCACGGCGAGATACAGATTCTTATGGCTACACCTTC. This chain links TRBV18 with TRBJ1-2; D gene unclear. Germline V CDR1 and CDR2: KGHSH, LQKENI. CDR3 length: 16 residues. The germline V and J ends were trimmed by 1 base and 5 bases, with 17 bases remaining between them.

The CDR3 sequence is CASRGGQGVYEQYF. As DNA, the CDR3 is TGTGCCAGCAGGGGGGGACAGGGCGTCTACGAGCAGTACTTC. The rearrangement joins TRBV6-5 to TRBJ2-7, with 9 nucleotides matching TRBD1. V trimming: 6 bases; J trimming: 3 bases; junction bases outside the gene matches: 6. Germline V CDR1 and CDR2: MNHEY, SVGAGI. This CDR3 contains 14 residues.

The rearrangement joins TRBV7-8 to TRBJ2-1; 13 bases are shared with TRBD2. V gave up 4 bases and J gave up 7 bases; unmatched junction bases: 7. Germline loops: CDR1 SGHVS, CDR2 FQNEAQ. CDR3 length equals 16 residues. The CDR3, as DNA: TGTGCCAGCAGCTCTCCCGGACTAGCGGGAGTGAATGAGCAGTTCTTC. Its translation: CASSSPGLAGVNEQFF. Full variable domain (outside the CDR3, taken from reference TRBV7-8 and TRBJ2-1): GAGVSQSPRYKVAKRGQDVALRCDPISGHVSLFWYQQALGQGPEFLTYFQNEAQLDKSGLPSDRFFAERPEGSVSTLKIQRTQQEDSAVYLCASSSPGLAGVNEQFFGPGTRLTVL.

The chain has TRBV10-3 and TRBJ2-5, with 10 nucleotides matching TRBD1. This CDR3 has 14 amino acids. J lost 4 bases, V lost 6 bases, and 5 bases had no gene match. Germline V gene data show CDR1 as ENHRY and CDR2 as SYGVKD. The CDR3 spells CAIRPDRGGETQYF. In nucleotides, the CDR3 is TGTGCCATCAGACCGGACAGGGGGGGAGAGACCCAGTACTTC.

The chain is built from TRBV5-1 and TRBJ2-1; D is possibly TRBD1 (5 bases). CDR3 length: 14 amino acids. Per germline, CDR1 SGHRS and CDR2 YFSETQ. Deletions cut 1 base from V and 7 bases from J, with 12 bases between. The CDR3 protein is CASSLRSQANEQFF. In nucleotides, the CDR3 is TGCGCCAGCAGCTTGCGGTCACAGGCAAATGAGCAGTTCTTC.

This rearrangement joins TRBV5-3 to TRBJ2-7; D might be TRBD1 (6 bases). TRBV5-3 is an open reading frame, and its role is uncertain. There are 14 residues in the CDR3. The ends were cut back, 5 bases at V and 5 bases at J, with 17 bases in the middle. CDR3 in DNA: TGTGCCAGAAGGTCCAGACAGGTTTGGGACGAGCAGTACTTC. It specifies CARRSRQVWDEQYF.

V usage is TRBV25-1 and J usage is TRBJ2-1, with TRBD2 matching over 9 bases. The germline CDR1 and CDR2 sequences are MGHDK and SYGVNS. V lost 1 base, J lost 4 bases, and 5 bases stayed unmatched. The CDR3 extends over 16 amino acids. This CDR3 reads CASSESRTSVYNEQFF. The CDR3 coding sequence is TGTGCCAGCAGTGAATCGAGGACTAGCGTATACAATGAGCAGTTCTTC.

In regard to this clone: The same CDR3 arises from other DNA sequences in this sample as well. The V call is TRBV14, the J call TRBJ1-1, with TRBD1 identical over 10 bases. CDR1 and CDR2 (germline): SGHDN, FVKESK. The CDR3 totals 14 residues. J gave up 4 bases and V 4 bases, and 3 bases lay outside the gene matches. CDR3 nucleotide sequence: TGTGCCAGCAGCCTTAGGACAGGGGGCACTGAAGCTTTCTTT. Translation: CASSLRTGGTEAFF.

The chain employs TRBV6-1 and TRBJ1-2; 9 nucleotides match TRBD1. The germline V gene has CDR1 MNHNS and CDR2 SASEGT. CDR3 length equals 15 residues. V gave up 7 bases and J gave up 7 bases; unmatched junction bases: 13. CDR3 region: CASTSLQGAVCGYTF. The CDR3 nucleotides are TGTGCCAGCACCTCCCTACAGGGGGCGGTTTGTGGCTACACCTTC.

The chain combines TRBV28 with TRBJ2-7; 9 positions agree with TRBD1. CDR1 is MDHEN and CDR2 is SYDVKM in the germline V gene. Unmatched junction bases numbered 4, after V lost 4 bases and J lost 3 bases. The CDR3 contains 14 residues. The CDR3 sequence: CASSSADRGYEQYF. CDR3 bases: TGTGCCAGCAGTTCCGCGGACAGGGGCTACGAGCAGTACTTC. Supplemented by reference TRBV28 and TRBJ2-7, the full variable domain reads DVKVTQSSRYLVKRTGEKVFLECVQDMDHENMFWYRQDPGLGLRLIYFSYDVKMKEKGDIPEGYSVSREKKERFSLILESASTNQTSMYLCASSSADRGYEQYFGPGTRLTVT.

V gene TRBV25-1 combines with J gene TRBJ2-2, with 11 positions matching TRBD2. The CDR3 spans 18 residues. Germline values: CDR1 MGHDK, CDR2 SYGVNS. With V trimmed by 4 bases and J by 5 bases, 12 bases remained unmatched. The DNA of the CDR3 is TGTGCCAGCAGTGTGTATAGCGGGAGGGCCCGTGGTACCGGGGAGCTGTTTTTT. As protein: CASSVYSGRARGTGELFF.

The rearrangement links TRBV5-1 to TRBJ2-7; 8 bases align to TRBD1. Germline assignment: CDR1 SGHRS and CDR2 YFSETQ. The CDR3 is 14 residues long. The J segment lost 0 bases and the V segment lost 4 bases, leaving 3 bases of the junction unmatched. The CDR3 DNA reads as TGCGCCAGCAGCCCGGACAGGGTCTCCTACGAGCAGTACTTC. The encoded protein is CASSPDRVSYEQYF.

The chain couples TRBV30 to TRBJ1-6; TRBD1 is a possible D gene (6 bases). This CDR3 is built from 12 residues. The germline CDR1 and CDR2 sequences are GTSNPN and SVGIG (reference sequence). The CDR3 coding sequence is TGTGCAGCGGGGGCTGATAGATCACCCCTCCACTTT. Amino acid sequence: CAAGADRSPLHF.

The chain carries TRBV18 and TRBJ2-3; D might be TRBD2 (6 bases). V shed 3 bases and J shed 0 bases, with 10 bases lying between them. CDR3 length: 15 amino acids. The germline V gene encodes CDR1 KGHSH and CDR2 LQKENI. CDR3 coding DNA: TGTGCCAGCTCACCGGAGGGCGATAGCACAGATACGCAGTATTTT. It is translated as CASSPEGDSTDTQYF.

The J gene is TRBJ2-4, the V gene TRBV4-3; D not resolved. Germline CDR1 and CDR2: LGHNA and YSLEER. V lost 1 base to trimming and J lost 5 bases, with 15 bases between them. The CDR3 is 16 residues long. The CDR3 sequence: CASSQGFTHPQNIQYF. The DNA for the CDR3 is TGCGCCAGCAGCCAAGGCTTTACTCATCCTCAAAACATTCAGTACTTC.

The CDR3 here is CASSSATRRGEEKLFF. CDR3 DNA: TGTGCCAGCAGTTCCGCCACCAGACGCGGAGAAGAAAAACTGTTTTTT. The chain joins TRBV28 to TRBJ1-4; D gene uncertain. This CDR3 comprises 16 residues. Looked up from germline, CDR1 is MDHEN and CDR2 is SYDVKM. Trimming stripped 4 bases from V and 8 bases from J, with 20 bases between.